A single sample gave rise to the 18 T cell receptor beta chains below, sequenced in a study of cytomegalovirus exposure and HLA in healthy donors. This table comes from immunoSEQ multiplex PCR, and its TCRdb copy is limited to in-frame clones, with some not included. Of about 180,000 clones in the sample, roughly 86% were seen once. What was sequenced was PBMCs. All receptors derive from a man younger than 35 in good health and CMV-seropositive.

V and J are TRBV4-2 and TRBJ2-7, with a weak D call TRBD1 (5 bases). Germline V gives CDR1 LGHNA, CDR2 YNFKEQ. The CDR3 covers 15 residues. With 0 bases removed from V and 0 bases from J, the gap between germline ends came to 9 bases. In DNA form, the CDR3 reads TGTGCCAGCAGCCAAGAAAGGGGTCTCTCCTACGAGCAGTACTTC. Its translation is CASSQERGLSYEQYF.

This chain uses TRBV6-1 with TRBJ1-2, with a possible D match to TRBD1 (5 bases). The germline V and J ends were trimmed by 3 bases and 8 bases, with 10 bases remaining between them. The germline gives CDR1 MNHNS, CDR2 SASEGT. This CDR3 has 12 amino acids. The CDR3 loop reads CASSEHRFGYTF. CDR3 nucleotide sequence: TGTGCCAGCAGTGAGCACAGGTTCGGCTACACCTTC.

The chain has TRBV7-3 and TRBJ2-2; tentative D call: TRBD1 (6 bases). CDR3 length: 16 residues. Trimming took 2 bases from V and 4 from J, leaving 14 bases between them. Germline CDR1 and CDR2: SGHTA and FQGTGA. The CDR3 bases are TGTGCCAGCAGCTTACTTGGGACACACAGCACCGGGGAGCTGTTTTTT. It translates to CASSLLGTHSTGELFF.

The chain is built from TRBV5-1 and TRBJ2-4; the D gene is possibly TRBD2 (8 bases). The CDR3 runs 19 residues. Germline CDR1 and CDR2: SGHRS and YFSETQ. V was pared by 2 bases and J by 2 bases, with 23 bases between. The CDR3 reads CASSFDRARGGVSKNIQYF. DNA for the CDR3: TGCGCCAGCAGCTTCGACAGGGCCCGGGGGGGCGTTTCCAAAAACATTCAGTACTTC.

CDR3 in amino acids: CATRTGSNQPQHF. The CDR3 DNA follows: TGTGCCACCCGGACAGGGAGCAATCAGCCCCAGCATTTT. The chain carries TRBV15 and TRBJ1-5; 8 nucleotides align to TRBD1. This CDR3 is 13 amino acids long. Germline V gives CDR1 LNHNV, CDR2 YYDKDF (reference sequence). The ends lost 8 bases at V and 1 base at J; junction bases unmatched: 1.

In this sample, this clone turned up a few times. This sample also contains other DNA sequences that code for the same CDR3. J is TRBJ2-3 and V is TRBV9; D gene uncertain. V shed 3 bases and J shed 2 bases, with 7 bases lying between them. The CDR3 covers 13 residues. In germline, CDR1 is SGDLS, CDR2 YYNGEE. DNA for the CDR3: TGTGCCAGCAGCGCACTACTCACAGATACGCAGTATTTT. This sequence encodes CASSALLTDTQYF.

The chain joins TRBV4-3 to TRBJ2-3; the match to TRBD2 covers 11 bases. Germline V gene lookup returns CDR1 LGHNA and CDR2 YSLEER. CDR3 size: 17 residues. J lost 1 base, V lost 4 bases, and 7 bases had no gene match. CDR3 protein: CASSPLKLAGGTDTQYF. CDR3 in DNA: TGCGCCAGCAGCCCCCTTAAACTAGCGGGAGGCACAGATACGCAGTATTTT.

CDR3 residues: CASSSDADRGRGYTF. As DNA, the CDR3 is TGTGCCAGCAGCTCCGACGCAGACAGGGGCCGAGGCTACACCTTC. The chain joins TRBV7-2 to TRBJ1-2; 8 bases match TRBD1. From germline, CDR1 is SGHTA and CDR2 FQGNSA. CDR3 length: 15 amino acids. V was pared by 4 bases and J by 8 bases, with 12 bases of the junction left unmatched.

This clone was picked up one time. The chain employs TRBV25-1 and TRBJ1-4; TRBD1 might be the D (5 bases). Germline V gives CDR1 MGHDK, CDR2 SYGVNS. V lost 0 bases and J lost 7, with 15 bases in between. There are 16 residues in the CDR3. In DNA, the CDR3 is TGTGCCAGCAGTGAATATATTCAGGGCTCAGGTGAAAAACTGTTTTTT. Translated, it gives CASSEYIQGSGEKLFF.

DNA for the CDR3: TGCGCCAGCAGCTCCTGGACGGACAGCTACGAGCAGTACTTC. Its protein product is CASSSWTDSYEQYF. J is TRBJ2-7 and V is TRBV5-1, with D possibly matching TRBD1 (6 bases). CDR1 is SGHRS, CDR2 YFSETQ, per germline. The CDR3 is made up of 14 amino acids. Trimming took 3 bases from V and 3 from J, leaving 13 bases between them.

The V call is TRBV20-1, the J call TRBJ2-5; D remains unclear. Germline V gene data show CDR1 as DFQATT and CDR2 as SNEGSKA (reference sequence). CDR3 length equals 10 residues. DNA for the CDR3: TGCAGAACCGAGAAAGAGACCCAGTACTTC. The encoded protein is CRTEKETQYF.

The rearrangement uses TRBV7-2 and TRBJ2-4; D call uncertain. The CDR3 contains 15 residues. Germline loops: CDR1 SGHTA, CDR2 FQGNSA. Trimming took 2 bases from V and 0 from J, leaving 8 bases between them. This CDR3 reads CASSLNRLAKNIQYF. The CDR3 bases are TGTGCCAGCAGCTTAAACAGATTAGCCAAAAACATTCAGTACTTC.

V gene TRBV25-1 combines with J gene TRBJ2-5; 10 bases line up with TRBD2. V lost 2 bases, J lost 4 bases, and 4 bases stayed unmatched. Germline-derived CDR1 and CDR2 are MGHDK and SYGVNS. The CDR3 totals 15 residues. This CDR3 reads CASSESGRAGETQYF. CDR3 nucleotide sequence: TGTGCCAGCAGTGAAAGCGGGAGGGCGGGAGAGACCCAGTACTTC.

The chain couples TRBV7-9 to TRBJ1-2; D remains ambiguous. Per the germline V gene, CDR1 is SEHNR and CDR2 is FQNEAQ (reference sequence). This CDR3 spans 14 amino acids. V shed 2 bases and J shed 3 bases, with 10 bases lying between them. The CDR3 reads CASSLLDYYYGYTF. CDR3 in DNA: TGTGCCAGCAGCTTACTGGACTACTACTATGGCTACACCTTC.

The rearrangement links TRBV28 to TRBJ2-7; a possible D gene is TRBD2 (5 bases). The CDR3 sequence is 14 residues long. CDR1 and CDR2 from the germline V gene are MDHEN and SYDVKM. With 4 bases removed from V and 7 bases from J, the gap between germline ends came to 17 bases. CDR3 in amino acids: CASSSVSMRREQYF. Here the CDR3 DNA reads TGTGCCAGCAGTTCTGTGTCCATGAGGAGGGAGCAGTACTTC.

V usage is TRBV28 and J usage is TRBJ2-3, with D possibly being TRBD1 (5 bases). CDR3 length: 14 amino acids. Trimming took off 4 bases at V and 4 bases at J, with 12 bases between the two ends. Per germline, CDR1 MDHEN and CDR2 SYDVKM. The CDR3 region is CASSSQGSADTQYF. The DNA for the CDR3 is TGTGCCAGCAGTTCTCAGGGTTCCGCAGATACGCAGTATTTT.

V is TRBV5-1 and J is TRBJ1-4, with 12 bases lining up with TRBD1. With V trimmed by 3 bases and J by 9 bases, 9 bases remained unmatched. Germline CDR1 reads SGHRS; CDR2 reads YFSETQ. This CDR3 region has 16 residues. Written as DNA, the CDR3 is TGCGCCAGCAGCTCAGTGGCCGGGACAGGGGGCCAAAAACTGTTTTTT. It codes for CASSSVAGTGGQKLFF.

This clone came up once. The V and J genes are TRBV12-5 and TRBJ2-7, with D perhaps matching TRBD2 (5 bases). Between the trimmed V and J ends, which lost 2 bases and 6 bases, there was a span of 11 bases. Germline CDR1 LGHNT, CDR2 FRNRAP. The CDR3 loop spans 13 amino acids. This chain's CDR3 is CASGLLRGGEQYF. The CDR3 DNA reads TGTGCTAGTGGTTTGCTACGGGGTGGCGAGCAGTACTTC.